This T cell receptor beta chain is from a study of regulatory T cells in long-lasting Graves disease (dated by TCRdb to the early 2020s). Context from the whole study: In the newly diagnosed Graves' disease group, patients had been taking antithyroid drugs for less than 3 months. Patients with persistent Graves' disease were compared with patients with newly diagnosed Graves' disease using TCR sequencing and RNA sequencing of peripheral blood. The study was conducted in China and was registered as a clinical trial. A total of around 35 samples underwent TCR sequencing, from about 13 patients with persistent Graves' disease and 20 patients with newly diagnosed Graves' disease.

What the study reported, not specific to this receptor: Preferential use of TRBV28, TRBJ1-2 and TRBJ2-5 was observed in persistent disease, whereas TRBV20-1 and TRBJ2-1 were favored in newly diagnosed disease. Only the TCR beta chain was sequenced and analyzed. Compared with newly diagnosed patients, patients with persistent Graves' disease had lower TCR Shannon entropy and fewer highly expanded clones, which suggests clonal expansion. As a limitation, the authors acknowledged that the small sample size may reduce accuracy. Persistent patients shared more public clonotypes among themselves (2,741) than newly diagnosed patients did (over 950). Peripheral blood alone was examined, since thyroid tissue, which constituted the primary lesion, could not be accessed.

This clonotype was picked up a small number of times. This clone's antigen is unknown. Base qualities were left out, and no much larger clone turns up one base away. Libraries were prepared through multiplex PCR. The listed sequencing device is Illumina HiSeq 4000. TCR beta libraries were built with iRepertoire HTBI primers and Arm-PCR amplification of CDR3 regions. PCR products were gel purified before sequencing. As for how the authors treated the data: Gene usage analysis of CDR3 amino acid clonotypes used the 62 TRBV and more than 13 TRBJ segments found across samples. Filtered high-quality paired reads were merged into contigs using COPE and FqMerger. BLAST was used to align contigs to IMGT TRBV, TRBD and TRBJ reference genes, and CDR3 was defined according to IMGT. Clonotypes above 0.1% frequency were classified as highly expanded clones. Repertoire diversity was measured by Shannon entropy, and V-J evenness by the Gini coefficient. Public clonotypes were defined as clonotypes shared by more than one individual. Using fastp trimming at Q25 and MiXCR clonotype assembly, TCRdb reanalyzed the public sequencing data and kept in-frame beta chains. A single entry per CDR3 protein holds the most common genes and DNA from its merged rows. The V and J calls shown here were made by TCRdb, not taken from the authors' results. The sample contains just over 600,000 distinct CDR3 sequences, roughly 15% of them found a single time. Jointly, the top ten make up approximately 20% of the sample.

The junction shows trimming of 0 bases on V and 8 bases on J, plus 11 bases between the germline ends. Taken from the germline V gene, the CDR1 and CDR2 loops are SGDLS and YYNGEE. The CDR3 runs 14 amino acids, cysteine and phenylalanine included. Only the CDR3 region is kept as DNA, spanning 42 bases read in frame from base 1. The time point label for this specimen denotes: newly diagnosed GD, antithyroid drugs for less than 3 months. For both TCR sequencing and RNA sequencing, RNA was extracted from PBMCs using TRIzol. The diagnosis of Graves' disease followed American Thyroid Association guidelines. Patients for the study were recruited at an endocrinology department in Xi'an, China. From each patient, around 8.3 milliliters of peripheral blood was collected into an EDTA anticoagulant tube. Ficoll Paque Plus density gradient separation was used to isolate PBMCs, and no additional T cell sorting was done. An Agilent 2100 Bioanalyzer and agarose gel were used to check RNA quality, while a NanoDrop 2000 measured RNA concentration.

This sample also appeared in a second study, on T cells in Graves' hyperthyroidism and ophthalmopathy. The second publication reports: Graves' hyperthyroidism was defined as stable when no progression to ophthalmopathy occurred over 18 months of follow-up. Hyperthyroidism patients were aged 18 to 65 years and newly diagnosed, with disease duration of less than 2 months. Patients with uncontrolled infections, other autoimmune diseases, pregnancy or lactation were excluded. Diagnoses were based on clinical symptoms, serum thyroxine and TRAb, thyroid ultrasound and orbital computed tomography. For the first round of RT-PCR on the TCR CDR3, the HTBI primer set was used together with the Qiagen OneStep RT-PCR kit. Most expanded thyroid clonotypes (frequency above 0.001) were also found in blood, which suggests that blood repertoires may mirror thyroid immune responses. Ophthalmopathy was separated from stable hyperthyroidism by a 13 V-J signature model, with approximately 90% sensitivity and 81% to 82% specificity obtained in cross-validation and 80%/75% obtained in testing. In validation, progression to ophthalmopathy was predicted by the model with 70.59% sensitivity and 72% to 85% specificity, a median of approximately 6.5 months before onset. TCR V-J signatures able to tell the groups apart were searched for in a discovery cohort of 95 or so patients, of whom 40 to 45 had Graves' ophthalmopathy and roughly 59 had stable Graves' hyperthyroidism. An independent validation cohort of around 19 hyperthyroidism patients and roughly 16 patients who later progressed to ophthalmopathy tested prospective prediction of ophthalmopathy. The 90 or so discovery patients were randomly split 7:3 into training and test sets. In about 6 Graves' hyperthyroidism patients, the study also compared T-cell repertoires from thyroid tissue with T-cell repertoires from blood. After blood sampling, hyperthyroidism patients were treated with methimazole at a starting dose of 30 mg daily, and ophthalmopathy patients were treated with high-dose intravenous methylprednisolone. The libraries were constructed in a second round of multiplex PCR and then size-selected and purified. Paired-end sequencing of the libraries was performed with 100 bp reads on an Illumina HiSeq2000. SOAPnuke was used to process the raw data, throwing out any read that contained adapters or uncalled bases, had a mean Phred below 15, or lacked an exact constant-primer or identifier match. High-quality paired reads were merged using COPE v1.2.5, and each unique nucleotide sequence was defined as a clonotype. MiTCR v1.1 was used to align the clonotypes against IMGT TRBV, TRBD and TRBJ reference segments. The analysis included only V-J combinations with a frequency above 0.0001, which together covered 99% to 99.2% of the repertoires. A TCS score was defined as the ratio of F50 (clonal expansion) to E x V (chaos), with BLOSUM62-based TCRdist applied between CDR3 peptides within each V-J. Welch's t-statistics and random forest reduced 500 to 550 V-J features to around 14, which were used in a naive Bayes classifier (R e1071). Sample size was not statistically predetermined, and blinding of investigators to group allocation was not performed. According to the paper, TCR Vbeta CDR3 sequencing was carried out on over 130 peripheral blood samples, which came from 40 to 45 ophthalmopathy, around 74 hyperthyroidism and about 17 progressor patients.

The material was peripheral blood mononuclear cells (PBMCs), obtained at new diagnosis, from a patient treated with antithyroid drugs. This receptor was obtained from a woman aged 30 to 39 with Graves disease. Donor details come from another sample of the same person, matched by shared clones. The chain is assembled from TRBV9 and TRBJ2-2, with no reliable assignment of the D segment. The CDR3 reads CASSVASFTGELFF. Here is the DNA: TGTGCCAGCAGCGTAGCTAGTTTCACTGGGGAGCTGTTTTTT.